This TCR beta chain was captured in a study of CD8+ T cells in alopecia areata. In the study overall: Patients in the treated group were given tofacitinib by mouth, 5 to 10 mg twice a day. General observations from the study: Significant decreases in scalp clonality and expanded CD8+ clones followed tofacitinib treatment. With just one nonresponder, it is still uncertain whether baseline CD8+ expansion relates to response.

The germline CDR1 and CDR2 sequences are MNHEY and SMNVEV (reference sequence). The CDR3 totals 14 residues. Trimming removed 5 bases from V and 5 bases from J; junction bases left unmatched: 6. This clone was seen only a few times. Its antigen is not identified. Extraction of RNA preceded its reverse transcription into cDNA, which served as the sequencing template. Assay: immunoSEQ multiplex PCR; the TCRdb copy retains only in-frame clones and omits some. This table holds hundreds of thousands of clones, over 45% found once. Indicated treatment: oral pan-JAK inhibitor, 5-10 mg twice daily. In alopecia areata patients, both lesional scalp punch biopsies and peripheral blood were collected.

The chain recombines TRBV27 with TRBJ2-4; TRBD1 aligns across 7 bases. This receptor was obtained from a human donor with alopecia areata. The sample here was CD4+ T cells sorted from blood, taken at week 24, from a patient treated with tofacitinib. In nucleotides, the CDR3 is TGTGCCAGCAGTCGACCAGGGGGAGAAAACATTCAGTACTTC. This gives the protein CASSRPGGENIQYF.